The 10 T cell receptor beta chains given below trace back to one sample, sequenced in a study of blood T cell repertoires in COVID-19 (dated by TCRdb to 2018 to 2021). Libraries were made using the immunoSEQ multiplex PCR assay. Drawn from immuneACCESS, this table holds only the in-frame rearrangements with V and J called that TCRdb kept. Clones are partly lost; checked studies trace under half to an unresolved V gene and leave the rest unexplained. This sample holds 140,000 or so clones; approximately 80% were observed only once. The top ten constitute 10% of the sample. The sequenced material came from peripheral blood. The receptors stem from a man aged 55 to 70 with active or convalescent COVID-19.

This clone was counted once. The J gene is TRBJ1-3, the V gene TRBV18; D perhaps matches TRBD1 (5 bases). The CDR3 extends over 16 amino acids. Trimming removed 1 base from V and 0 bases from J, with 10 bases in between. Germline V gene lookup returns CDR1 KGHSH and CDR2 LQKENI. In DNA, the CDR3 is TGTGCCAGCTCACCACTACAGGTTACCTCTGGAAACACCATATATTTT. Encoded protein: CASSPLQVTSGNTIYF.

The chain is built from TRBV7-8 and TRBJ2-2, with unresolved D. The germline V gene encodes CDR1 SGHVS and CDR2 FQNEAQ. The CDR3 is 14 amino acids. Trimming cost V 1 base and J 3 bases, with 6 bases left between them. The CDR3 coding sequence is TGTGCCAGCAGCTTAGTGAGCGACACCGGGGAGCTGTTTTTT. Protein sequence: CASSLVSDTGELFF.

The chain combines TRBV19 with TRBJ2-2, with TRBD1 identical over 7 bases. The germline V gene has CDR1 LNHDA and CDR2 SQIVND (reference sequence). The length of the CDR3 is 15 residues. J gave up 5 bases and V 4 bases, and 7 bases lay outside the gene matches. CDR3 loop: CASSRYNRGTGELFF. CDR3 bases: TGTGCCAGTAGTAGATACAACAGGGGTACCGGGGAGCTGTTTTTT.

The sample holds one count of this clone. The genes are TRBV14 and TRBJ2-7, with D maybe TRBD1 (5 bases). Germline V gene data show CDR1 as SGHDN and CDR2 as FVKESK. The CDR3 is 15 residues long. V was clipped by 2 bases and J by 2 bases, with 13 bases between them. The CDR3 loop is CASSQSMGRAYEQYF. In DNA form, the CDR3 reads TGTGCCAGCAGCCAATCCATGGGCAGGGCCTACGAGCAGTACTTC.

CDR3 nucleotide sequence: TGTGCCAGCAGCCTTCCTAGGGACAGTGGCTCACCCCTCCACTTT. Translated, it gives CASSLPRDSGSPLHF. The chain carries TRBV6-6 and TRBJ1-6; 7 bases fit TRBD1. The CDR3 runs 15 residues. Germline V gene sequence: CDR1 MNHNY, CDR2 SVGAGI (reference sequence). V was pared by 6 bases and J by 10 bases, with 12 bases of the junction left unmatched.

The chain carries TRBV5-5 and TRBJ1-1; 9 bases match TRBD1. Per the germline V gene, CDR1 is SGHKS and CDR2 is YYEKEE (reference sequence). The CDR3 runs to 16 residues. J was trimmed by 0 bases and V by 9 bases; bases with no gene match: 12. The CDR3 reads CATATGQGYVNTEAFF. CDR3 bases: TGTGCCACCGCAACGGGACAGGGTTACGTGAACACTGAAGCTTTCTTT.

The V gene is TRBV5-1, the J gene TRBJ2-1, with 11 nucleotides matching TRBD2. Germline V CDR1 and CDR2: SGHRS, YFSETQ. There are 16 residues in the CDR3. V lost 4 bases, J lost 6 bases, and 9 bases stayed unmatched. CDR3 loop: CASSLISSGRSNEQFF. In DNA, the CDR3 is TGCGCCAGCAGCCTGATATCTAGCGGGAGGAGCAATGAGCAGTTCTTC.

The chain has TRBV6-5 and TRBJ2-1, with 7 positions matching TRBD1. The germline V gene encodes CDR1 MNHEY and CDR2 SVGAGI. Losses at the gene ends were 6 bases for V and 5 bases for J; bases not matched to a gene: 1. CDR3 length: 12 amino acids. The CDR3 nucleotides are TGTGCCAGCAGGACAGGGCACAATGAGCAGTTCTTC. Translated: CASRTGHNEQFF.

This clone was counted between two and nine times. This chain links TRBV27 with TRBJ2-1; 9 nucleotides agree with TRBD1. The V gene end was trimmed by 8 bases and the J gene end by 7 bases; junction bases not matched to a gene: 3. Per the germline V gene, CDR1 is MNHEY and CDR2 is SMNVEV (reference sequence). The CDR3 totals 12 residues. This CDR3 reads CASGTGRNEQFF. CDR3 nucleotides: TGTGCCAGCGGGACAGGGAGGAATGAGCAGTTCTTC.

The chain is built from TRBV19 and TRBJ2-5, with 8 bases matching TRBD1. With 3 bases clipped from V and 2 bases from J, the junction kept 2 bases outside the gene matches. The CDR3 covers 14 residues. The germline V gene has CDR1 LNHDA and CDR2 SQIVND (reference sequence). CDR3: CASSINRGQETQYF. CDR3 DNA sequence: TGTGCCAGTAGTATTAACAGGGGGCAAGAGACCCAGTACTTC.